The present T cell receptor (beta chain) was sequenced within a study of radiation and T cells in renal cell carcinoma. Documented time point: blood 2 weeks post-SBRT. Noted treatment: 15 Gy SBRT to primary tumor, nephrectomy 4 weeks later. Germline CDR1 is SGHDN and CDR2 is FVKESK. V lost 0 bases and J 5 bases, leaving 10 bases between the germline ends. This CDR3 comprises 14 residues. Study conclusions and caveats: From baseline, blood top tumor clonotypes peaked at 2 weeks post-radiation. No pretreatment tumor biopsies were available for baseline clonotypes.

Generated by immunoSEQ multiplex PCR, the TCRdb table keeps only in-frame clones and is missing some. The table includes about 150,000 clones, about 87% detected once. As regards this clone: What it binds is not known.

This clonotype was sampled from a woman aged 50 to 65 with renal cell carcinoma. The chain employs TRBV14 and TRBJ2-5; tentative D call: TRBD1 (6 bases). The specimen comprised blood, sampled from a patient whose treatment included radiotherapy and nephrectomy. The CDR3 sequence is CASSQDYRAETQYF. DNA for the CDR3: TGTGCCAGCAGCCAAGATTACAGGGCTGAGACCCAGTACTTC.